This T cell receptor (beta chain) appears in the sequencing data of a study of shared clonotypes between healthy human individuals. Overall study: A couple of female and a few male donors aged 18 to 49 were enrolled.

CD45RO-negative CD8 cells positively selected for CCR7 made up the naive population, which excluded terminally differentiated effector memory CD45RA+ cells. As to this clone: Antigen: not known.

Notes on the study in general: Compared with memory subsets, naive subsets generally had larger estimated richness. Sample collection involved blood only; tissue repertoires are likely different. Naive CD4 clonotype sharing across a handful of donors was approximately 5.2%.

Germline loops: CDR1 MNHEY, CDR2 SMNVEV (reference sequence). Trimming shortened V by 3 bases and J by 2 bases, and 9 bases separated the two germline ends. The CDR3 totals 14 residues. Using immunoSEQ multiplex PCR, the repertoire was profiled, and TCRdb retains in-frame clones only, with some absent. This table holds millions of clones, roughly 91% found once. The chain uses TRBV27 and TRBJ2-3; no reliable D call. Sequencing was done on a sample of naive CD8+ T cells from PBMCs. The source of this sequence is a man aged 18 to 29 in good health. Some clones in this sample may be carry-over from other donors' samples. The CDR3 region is CASSFLGYTDTQYF. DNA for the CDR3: TGTGCCAGCAGTTTCCTCGGCTACACAGATACGCAGTATTTT.